This T cell receptor (beta chain) was found in a study of T cell repertoires and HLA-DP antigens. Findings of the study overall: Sorted CD137+ cells had clonality about 0.39 against both alloantigens, versus approximately 0.04 pre-culture.

To note about this clone: Its specificity is unknown.

V was cut by 5 bases and J by 3 bases, with 15 bases left in between. The CDR3 covers 15 residues. Germline CDR1 LNHDA, CDR2 SQIVND (reference sequence). CD4+ T cells, purified by negative selection, averaged 97.7% purity. Sequenced by immunoSEQ multiplex PCR; TCRdb stores in-frame clones only, minus some. Among more than 90,000 clones, about 91% were seen once, and the ten largest hold about 0.25%. The clonotype originates from a young woman in good health and CMV-seronegative. Sequencing input: CD4+ T cells from PBMCs. The rearrangement joins TRBV19 to TRBJ2-3; no clear D gene. The CDR3 DNA reads TGTGCCAGTAGTTCTGGACCCTCTCGAACAGATACGCAGTATTTT. Amino acid sequence: CASSSGPSRTDTQYF.